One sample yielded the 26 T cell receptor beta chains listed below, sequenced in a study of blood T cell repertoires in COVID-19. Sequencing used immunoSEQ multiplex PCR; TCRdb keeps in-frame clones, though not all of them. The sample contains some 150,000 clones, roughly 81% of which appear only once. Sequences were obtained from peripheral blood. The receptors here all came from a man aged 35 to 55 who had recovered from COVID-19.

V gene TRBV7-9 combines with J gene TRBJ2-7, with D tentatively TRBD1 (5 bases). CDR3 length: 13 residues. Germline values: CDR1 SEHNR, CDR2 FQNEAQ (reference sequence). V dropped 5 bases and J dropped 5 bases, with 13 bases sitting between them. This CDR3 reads CASSGRTIHEQYF. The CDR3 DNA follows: TGTGCCAGCAGCGGACGGACAATCCACGAGCAGTACTTC.

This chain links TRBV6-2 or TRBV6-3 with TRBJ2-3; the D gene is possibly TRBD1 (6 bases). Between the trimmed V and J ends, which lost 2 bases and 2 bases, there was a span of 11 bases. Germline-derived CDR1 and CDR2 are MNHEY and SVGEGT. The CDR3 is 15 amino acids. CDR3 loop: CASSYRGLNTDTQYF. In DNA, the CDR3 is TGTGCCAGCAGTTACAGGGGGTTGAACACAGATACGCAGTATTTT.

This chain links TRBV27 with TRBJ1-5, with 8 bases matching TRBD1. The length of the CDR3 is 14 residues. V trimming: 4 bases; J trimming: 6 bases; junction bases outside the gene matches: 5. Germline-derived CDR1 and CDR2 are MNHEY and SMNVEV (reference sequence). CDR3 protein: CASSSTGALQPQHF. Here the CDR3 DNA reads TGTGCCAGCAGTTCGACAGGGGCACTTCAGCCCCAGCATTTT.

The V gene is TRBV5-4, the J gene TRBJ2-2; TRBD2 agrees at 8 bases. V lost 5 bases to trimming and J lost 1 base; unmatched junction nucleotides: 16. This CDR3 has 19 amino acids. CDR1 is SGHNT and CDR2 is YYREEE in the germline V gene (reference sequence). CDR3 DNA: TGTGCCAGCAGAACGTCCCCTTGGGTAGCGGGGATGAACACCGGGGAGCTGTTTTTT. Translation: CASRTSPWVAGMNTGELFF.

For the CDR3, the DNA is TGTGCCAGCAGCGTAGCTGGGACAGGGAGAGGTGAAGCTTTCTTT. Translation gives CASSVAGTGRGEAFF. The chain joins TRBV9 to TRBJ1-1; 9 bases align to TRBD1. With 0 bases clipped from V and 7 bases from J, the junction kept 7 bases outside the gene matches. The CDR3 is made up of 15 amino acids. Germline-derived CDR1 and CDR2 are SGDLS and YYNGEE.

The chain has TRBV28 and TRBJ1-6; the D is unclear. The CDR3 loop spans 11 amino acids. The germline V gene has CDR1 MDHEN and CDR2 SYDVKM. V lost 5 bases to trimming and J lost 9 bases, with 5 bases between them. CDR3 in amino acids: CASSTLSPLHF. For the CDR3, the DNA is TGTGCCAGCAGTACTCTTTCACCCCTCCACTTT.

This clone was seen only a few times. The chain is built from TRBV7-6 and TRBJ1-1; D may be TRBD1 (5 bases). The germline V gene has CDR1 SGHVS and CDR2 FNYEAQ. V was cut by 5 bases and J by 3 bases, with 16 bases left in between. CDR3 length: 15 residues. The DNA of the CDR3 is TGTGCCAGCAGCGGACCGGGACTTACCCACACTGAAGCTTTCTTT. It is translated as CASSGPGLTHTEAFF.

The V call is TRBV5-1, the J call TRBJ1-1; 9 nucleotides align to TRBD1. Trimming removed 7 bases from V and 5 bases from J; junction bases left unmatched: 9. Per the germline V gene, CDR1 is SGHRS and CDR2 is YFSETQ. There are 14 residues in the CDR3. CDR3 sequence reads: CASGPGTGRTEAFF. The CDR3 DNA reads TGCGCCAGCGGTCCCGGGACAGGGAGGACTGAAGCTTTCTTT.

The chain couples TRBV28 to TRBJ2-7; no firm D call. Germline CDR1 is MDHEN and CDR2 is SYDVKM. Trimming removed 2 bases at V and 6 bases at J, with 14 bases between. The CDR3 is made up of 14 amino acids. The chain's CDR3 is CASSLAPELGEQYF. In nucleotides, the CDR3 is TGTGCCAGCAGTTTAGCCCCGGAGTTGGGCGAGCAGTACTTC.

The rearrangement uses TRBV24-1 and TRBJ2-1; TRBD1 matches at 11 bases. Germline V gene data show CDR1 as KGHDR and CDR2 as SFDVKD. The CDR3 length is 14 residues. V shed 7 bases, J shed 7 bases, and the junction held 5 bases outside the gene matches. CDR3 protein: CATRGQGANNEQFF. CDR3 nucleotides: TGTGCCACCAGAGGACAGGGGGCGAATAATGAGCAGTTCTTC.

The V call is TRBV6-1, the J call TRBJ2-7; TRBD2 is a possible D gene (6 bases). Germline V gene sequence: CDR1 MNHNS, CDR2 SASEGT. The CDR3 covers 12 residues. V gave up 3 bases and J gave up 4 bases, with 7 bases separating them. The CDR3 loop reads CASSEGGYEQYF. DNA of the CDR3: TGTGCCAGCAGTGAGGGAGGATACGAGCAGTACTTC.

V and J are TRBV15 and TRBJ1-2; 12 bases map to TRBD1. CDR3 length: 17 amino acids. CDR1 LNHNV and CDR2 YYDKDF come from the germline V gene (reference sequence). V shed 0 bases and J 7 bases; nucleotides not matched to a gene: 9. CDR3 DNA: TGTGCCACCAGCAGAGACCTACCGGGACAGGGGGCTGGTGGCTACACCTTC. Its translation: CATSRDLPGQGAGGYTF.

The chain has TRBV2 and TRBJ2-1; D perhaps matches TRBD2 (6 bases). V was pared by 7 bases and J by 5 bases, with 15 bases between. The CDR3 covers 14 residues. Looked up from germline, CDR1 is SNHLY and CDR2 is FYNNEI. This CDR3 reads CASNRLDRNNEQFF. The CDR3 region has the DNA TGTGCCAGCAATCGACTAGACAGAAACAATGAGCAGTTCTTC.

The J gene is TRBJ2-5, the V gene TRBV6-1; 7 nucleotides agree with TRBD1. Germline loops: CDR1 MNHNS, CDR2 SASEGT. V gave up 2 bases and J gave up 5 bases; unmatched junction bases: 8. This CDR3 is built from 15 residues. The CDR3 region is CASSETPYRGETQYF. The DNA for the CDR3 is TGTGCCAGCAGTGAAACCCCCTACAGGGGTGAGACCCAGTACTTC.

CDR3 DNA sequence: TGCGCCAGCAGCCAACCCCTCGCTAGCGGGAGAACTGAGCAGTTCTTC. Its protein is CASSQPLASGRTEQFF. The J gene is TRBJ2-1, the V gene TRBV4-3; 10 bases line up with TRBD2. The CDR3 extends over 16 amino acids. Trimming removed 2 bases from V and 9 bases from J; junction bases left unmatched: 10. Germline V gene sequence: CDR1 LGHNA, CDR2 YSLEER.

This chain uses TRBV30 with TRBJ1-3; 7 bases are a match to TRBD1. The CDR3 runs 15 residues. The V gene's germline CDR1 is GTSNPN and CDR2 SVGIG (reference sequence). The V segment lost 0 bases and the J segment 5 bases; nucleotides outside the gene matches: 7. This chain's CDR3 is CAWSVPGGLRNTIYF. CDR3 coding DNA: TGTGCCTGGAGTGTACCAGGGGGTTTAAGAAACACCATATATTTT.

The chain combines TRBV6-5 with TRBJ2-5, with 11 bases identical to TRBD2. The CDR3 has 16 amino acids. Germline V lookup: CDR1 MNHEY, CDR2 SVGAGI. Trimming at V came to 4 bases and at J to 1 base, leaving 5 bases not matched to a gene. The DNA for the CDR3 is TGTGCCAGCAGTTTAACCGGGACTAGCGGCCAAGAGACCCAGTACTTC. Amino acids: CASSLTGTSGQETQYF.

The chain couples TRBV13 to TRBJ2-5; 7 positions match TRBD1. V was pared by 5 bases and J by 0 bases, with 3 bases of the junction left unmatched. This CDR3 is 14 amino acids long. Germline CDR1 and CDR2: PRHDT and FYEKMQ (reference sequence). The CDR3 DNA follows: TGTGCCAGCAGCCTGGGACAGCACCAAGAGACCCAGTACTTC. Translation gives CASSLGQHQETQYF.

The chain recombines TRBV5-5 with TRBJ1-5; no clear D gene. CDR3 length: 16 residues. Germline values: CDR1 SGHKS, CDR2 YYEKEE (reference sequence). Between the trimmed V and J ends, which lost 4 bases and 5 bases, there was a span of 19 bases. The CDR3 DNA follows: TGTGCCAGCAGCCGCCATTACCCAGCGTTAGATCAGCCCCAGCATTTT. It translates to CASSRHYPALDQPQHF. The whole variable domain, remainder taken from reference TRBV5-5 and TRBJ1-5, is DAGVTQSPTHLIKTRGQQVTLRCSPISGHKSVSWYQQVLGQGPQFIFQYYEKEERGRGNFPDRFSARQFPNYSSELNVNALLLGDSALYLCASSRHYPALDQPQHFGDGTRLSIL.

The CDR3 sequence: CASSLGLGTSEAFF. CDR3 nucleotides: TGTGCCAGCAGTTTAGGCCTGGGGACTTCTGAAGCTTTCTTT. The rearrangement links TRBV27 to TRBJ1-1, with D possibly TRBD1 on 5 matching bases. From germline, CDR1 is MNHEY and CDR2 SMNVEV (reference sequence). The CDR3 spans 14 residues. The germline V and J ends were trimmed by 2 bases and 6 bases, with 13 bases remaining between them.

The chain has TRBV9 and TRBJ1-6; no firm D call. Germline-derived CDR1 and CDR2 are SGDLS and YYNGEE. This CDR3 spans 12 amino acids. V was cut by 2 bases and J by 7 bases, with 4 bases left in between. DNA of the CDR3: TGTGCCAGCAGCGTCGAGAATTCACCCCTCCACTTT. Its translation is CASSVENSPLHF.

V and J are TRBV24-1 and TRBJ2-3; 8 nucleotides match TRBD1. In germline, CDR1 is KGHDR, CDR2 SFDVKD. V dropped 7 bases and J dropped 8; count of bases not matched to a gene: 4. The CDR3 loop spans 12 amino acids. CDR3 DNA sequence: TGTGCCACCAGCCAGGGGGCTTTTACGCAGTATTTT. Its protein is CATSQGAFTQYF.

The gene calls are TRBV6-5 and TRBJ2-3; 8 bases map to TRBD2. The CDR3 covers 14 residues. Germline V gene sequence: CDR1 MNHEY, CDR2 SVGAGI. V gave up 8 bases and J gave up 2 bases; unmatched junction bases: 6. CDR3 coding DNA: TGTGCCAGCCGGATAGCGGGACACACAGATACGCAGTATTTT. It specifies CASRIAGHTDTQYF.

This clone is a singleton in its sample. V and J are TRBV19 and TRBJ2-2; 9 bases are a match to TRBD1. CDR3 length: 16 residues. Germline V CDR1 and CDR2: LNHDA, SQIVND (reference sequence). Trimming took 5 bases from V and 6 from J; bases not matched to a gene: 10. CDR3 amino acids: CASSRQGTGWSGELFF. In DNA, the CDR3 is TGTGCCAGTAGTCGGCAAGGGACAGGGTGGTCCGGGGAGCTGTTTTTT.

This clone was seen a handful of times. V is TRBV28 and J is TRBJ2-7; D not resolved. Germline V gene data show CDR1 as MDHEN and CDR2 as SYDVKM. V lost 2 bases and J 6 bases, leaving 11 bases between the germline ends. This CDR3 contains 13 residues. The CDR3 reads CASSLPPPIEQYF. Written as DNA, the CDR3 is TGTGCCAGCAGTTTACCCCCCCCCATCGAGCAGTACTTC.

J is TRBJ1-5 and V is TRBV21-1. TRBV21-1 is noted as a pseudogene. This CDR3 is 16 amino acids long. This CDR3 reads CASSNGVGTLSMAQHF. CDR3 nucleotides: TGTGCCAGCAGCAATGGTGTTGGGACTCTTTCAATGGCCCAGCATTTT.